These 13 T cell receptor beta chains were sequenced from one sample in a study of regulatory T cells in long-lasting Graves disease (dated by TCRdb to the early 2020s). The time point label, read with the paper, signifies: persistent/refractory GD, antithyroid drugs over 5 years with positive TRAb. RNA was extracted from PBMCs in TRIzol for both TCR sequencing and RNA sequencing. Preparation of the library involved multiplex PCR. These reads were obtained on an Illumina HiSeq 4000. iRepertoire HTBI primers and Arm-PCR amplification of CDR3 regions were used to construct TCR beta libraries. TCRdb handled the public reads itself, with Q25 trimming in fastp and clone calling in MiXCR, and kept productive beta chains. Entries are consolidated by CDR3 protein sequence, retaining the most common genes and DNA. This sample has roughly 470,000 distinct CDR3 sequences in its table, and about 20% of those were observed once. In total, the top ten clones hold 7.8% of the sample.

This sample comprised peripheral blood mononuclear cells (PBMCs), obtained when the disease was refractory, from a patient treated with antithyroid drugs. The receptor set was obtained from a female donor with Graves disease.

This clonotype was seen many times. The rearrangement uses TRBV28 and TRBJ2-7; D call uncertain. Deletions cut 6 bases from V and 7 bases from J, with 22 bases between. The CDR3 sequence is 15 residues long. Per the germline V gene, CDR1 is MDHEN and CDR2 is SYDVKM. This CDR3 reads CASSPQKGTQSEQYF. CDR3 DNA sequence: TGTGCCAGCAGCCCCCAGAAAGGAACCCAGAGTGAGCAGTACTTC. The full variable domain, completed using reference TRBV28 and TRBJ2-7, is DVKVTQSSRYLVKRTGEKVFLECVQDMDHENMFWYRQDPGLGLRLIYFSYDVKMKEKGDIPEGYSVSREKKERFSLILESASTNQTSMYLCASSPQKGTQSEQYFGPGTRLTVT.

This clonotype was picked up a small number of times. A read error may be the cause here, since a much bigger clone is one base away. The V and J genes are TRBV28 and TRBJ1-1; tentative D call: TRBD1 (6 bases). The CDR3 is 16 amino acids. Trimming left V 3 bases short and J 3 bases short, with 17 bases between. The V gene's germline CDR1 is MDHEN and CDR2 SYDVKM. In nucleotides, the CDR3 is TGTGCCAGCAGTTTCTTGCATAGGGGGGGGGACACTGAAGCTTTCTTT. Translation: CASSFLHRGGDTEAFF.

This chain uses TRBV20-1 with TRBJ2-2; unclear D gene. Germline V lookup: CDR1 DFQATT, CDR2 SNEGSKA (reference sequence). The V gene lost 1 base and the J gene lost 4 bases, with 10 bases spanning the gap. The CDR3 contains 14 residues. The CDR3 DNA follows: TGCAGTGCTAGAGTTTTGGCGATCACCGGGGAGCTGTTTTTT. Amino acids: CSARVLAITGELFF.

This clonotype was seen many times. The rearrangement joins TRBV12-3 or TRBV12-4 to TRBJ1-5; no reliable D call. The V end lost 3 bases, the J end lost 0 bases, and 12 bases lay between the germline ends. This CDR3 is 16 amino acids long. The CDR3 nucleotides are TGTGCCAGCAGTTTCCTCGGGCGGTTTAGCAATCAGCCCCAGCATTTT. Translated: CASSFLGRFSNQPQHF.

CDR3 nucleotide sequence: TGCGCCAGCAGCCAAGTTAAAGGGGGTAGAGACACCATATATTTT. This translates into CASSQVKGGRDTIYF. The chain employs TRBV4-1 and TRBJ1-3; TRBD1 might be the D (6 bases). The germline V gene has CDR1 MGHRA and CDR2 YSYEKL. V was shortened by 1 base and J by 8 bases, with 15 bases between the two germline ends. The CDR3 loop spans 15 amino acids.

The chain has TRBV5-1 and TRBJ2-7, with D possibly being TRBD2 (5 bases). Germline V lookup: CDR1 SGHRS, CDR2 YFSETQ. Trimming stripped 0 bases from V and 1 base from J, with 11 bases between. The CDR3 length is 15 residues. Here the CDR3 reads CASSLASRLSYEQYF. The CDR3 DNA is TGCGCCAGCAGCTTGGCTAGCAGGTTATCCTACGAGCAGTACTTC.

This clonotype was picked up many times. The chain employs TRBV7-8 and TRBJ1-2; a possible D gene is TRBD1 (6 bases). Trimming cost V 6 bases and J 7 bases, with 24 bases left between them. The CDR3 consists of 16 residues. Looked up from germline, CDR1 is SGHVS and CDR2 is FQNEAQ. CDR3 nucleotides: TGTGCCAGCAGTCAGATAGGTGGTCAGGGGTATTCTGGCTACACCTTC. Protein sequence: CASSQIGGQGYSGYTF.

This clonotype was observed many times. This chain uses TRBV12-3 or TRBV12-4 with TRBJ2-2; tentative D call: TRBD2 (6 bases). The CDR3 runs to 16 residues. V lost 6 bases to trimming and J lost 3 bases, with 17 bases between them. The CDR3 sequence is CASRKRGVADTGELFF. Here the CDR3 DNA reads TGTGCCAGCAGGAAACGTGGGGTAGCGGACACCGGGGAGCTGTTTTTT.

The chain carries TRBV5-6 and TRBJ1-1, with D possibly TRBD1 on 5 matching bases. Germline CDR1 is SGHDT and CDR2 is YYEEEE. There are 15 residues in the CDR3. Trimming removed 6 bases from V and 1 base from J, with 16 bases in between. The CDR3 sequence is CASTPRGRKNTEAFF. The CDR3 DNA sequence: TGTGCCAGCACCCCGAGGGGCAGAAAGAACACTGAAGCTTTCTTT.

The V and J genes are TRBV30 and TRBJ1-3; D possibly corresponds to TRBD1 (5 bases). The germline V and J ends were trimmed by 2 bases and 3 bases, with 8 bases remaining between them. This CDR3 region has 13 residues. Germline-derived CDR1 and CDR2 are GTSNPN and SVGIG (reference sequence). Here the CDR3 reads CAWSKGRGNTIYF. In nucleotides, the CDR3 is TGTGCCTGGAGTAAGGGACGTGGAAACACCATATATTTT. Filled out from reference TRBV30 and TRBJ1-3, the complete variable domain reads SQTIHQWPATLVQPVGSPLSLECTVEGTSNPNLYWYRQAAGRGLQLLFYSVGIGQISSEVPQNLSASRPQDRQFILSSKKLLLSDSGFYLCAWSKGRGNTIYFGEGSWLTVV.

The table lists this clonotype with many counts. DNA for the CDR3: TGTGCCAGCAGCCAAGAAGTGGCAGGCGAGCAGTACTTC. As protein: CASSQEVAGEQYF. V gene TRBV4-2 combines with J gene TRBJ2-7, with D hard to call. This CDR3 is 13 amino acids long. Trimming removed 0 bases from V and 6 bases from J, with 9 bases in between. Germline assignment: CDR1 LGHNA and CDR2 YNFKEQ.

In its sample, this clonotype was seen many times. The gene calls are TRBV28 and TRBJ2-7; the D gene is possibly TRBD2 (6 bases). Trimming took off 9 bases at V and 3 bases at J, with 15 bases between the two ends. Germline V lookup: CDR1 MDHEN, CDR2 SYDVKM. CDR3 length: 13 amino acids. CDR3 amino acids: CASGALASYEQYF. As DNA, the CDR3 is TGTGCCAGTGGGGCACTAGCTAGCTACGAGCAGTACTTC.

To note about this clonotype: A read error may explain this, as a much larger clone is one base away. This likely comes from a read error, as the CDR3 has no conserved phenylalanine or tryptophan at its end. V gene TRBV3-1 combines with J gene TRBJ1-1, with D tentatively TRBD1 (5 bases). The V end was cut by 1 base, the J end by 4 bases, with 19 bases between. The CDR3 runs to 17 residues. Germline CDR1 reads LGHDT; CDR2 reads YNNKEL (reference sequence). CDR3 DNA: TGTGCCAGCAGCCAAGCATGGGACTTGGGGTCGCGCACTGAAGCTTTCCTT. Its translation is CASSQAWDLGSRTEAFL.